This T cell receptor (beta chain) was sequenced for a study of high-grade serous ovarian cancer treatment subgroups. Tumor samples were obtained before definitive surgery or chemotherapy. Germline CDR1 reads LNHDA; CDR2 reads SQIVND (reference sequence). The CDR3 runs 13 residues. V dropped 6 bases and J dropped 6 bases, with 15 bases sitting between them. Sequenced by immunoSEQ multiplex PCR; TCRdb stores in-frame clones only, minus some. The sample carries 200 or so clones, about 65% recorded once. The chain joins TRBV19 to TRBJ2-7; D perhaps matches TRBD2 (5 bases). Sequences were obtained from tumor tissue. The source of this sequence is a human donor with high-grade serous ovarian cancer. CDR3 in amino acids: CASSPRAGREQYF. The CDR3 DNA reads TGTGCCAGTAGCCCACGCGCGGGCCGCGAGCAGTACTTC.